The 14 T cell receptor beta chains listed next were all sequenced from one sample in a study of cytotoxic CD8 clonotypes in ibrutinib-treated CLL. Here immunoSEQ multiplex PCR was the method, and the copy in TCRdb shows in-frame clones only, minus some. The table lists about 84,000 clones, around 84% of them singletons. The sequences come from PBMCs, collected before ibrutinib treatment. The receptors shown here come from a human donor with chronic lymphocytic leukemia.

The CDR3 DNA follows: TGTGCCAGCAGTTACTCTCGGCGCGAGGGAGAGCAGTTCTTC. Translated, it gives CASSYSRREGEQFF. The V call is TRBV6-6, the J call TRBJ2-1; possibly TRBD2 for D (5 bases). With 0 bases removed from V and 10 bases from J, the gap between germline ends came to 13 bases. Germline-derived CDR1 and CDR2 are MNHNY and SVGAGI (reference sequence). The CDR3 has 14 amino acids.

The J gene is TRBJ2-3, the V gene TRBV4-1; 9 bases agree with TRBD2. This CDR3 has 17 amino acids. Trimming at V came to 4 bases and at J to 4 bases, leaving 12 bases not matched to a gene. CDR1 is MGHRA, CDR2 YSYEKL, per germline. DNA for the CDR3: TGCGCCAGCAGCCTCTTCGCGACTGCGGGAGGGGCAGATACGCAGTATTTT. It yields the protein CASSLFATAGGADTQYF.

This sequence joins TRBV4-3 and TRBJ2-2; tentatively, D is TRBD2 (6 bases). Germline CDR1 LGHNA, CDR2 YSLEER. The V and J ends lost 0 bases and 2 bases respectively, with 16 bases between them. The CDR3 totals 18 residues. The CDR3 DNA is TGCGCCAGCAGCCAAGAGGTCGAGGGAGGAGATAACACCGGGGAGCTGTTTTTT. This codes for CASSQEVEGGDNTGELFF.

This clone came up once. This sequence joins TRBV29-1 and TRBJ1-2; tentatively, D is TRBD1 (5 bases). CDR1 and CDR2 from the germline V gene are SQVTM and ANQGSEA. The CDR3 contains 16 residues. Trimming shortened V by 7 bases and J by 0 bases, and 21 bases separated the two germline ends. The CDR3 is CSAWGGGGEPNYGYTF. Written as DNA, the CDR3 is TGCAGCGCCTGGGGAGGCGGAGGGGAGCCTAACTATGGCTACACCTTC.

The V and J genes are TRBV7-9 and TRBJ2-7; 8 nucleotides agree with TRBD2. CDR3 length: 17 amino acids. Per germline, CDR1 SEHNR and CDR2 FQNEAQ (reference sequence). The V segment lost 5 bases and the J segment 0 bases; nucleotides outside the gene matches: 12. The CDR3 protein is CASSPPGGGWSSYEQYF. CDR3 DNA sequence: TGTGCCAGCAGCCCCCCCGGGGGGGGTTGGAGCTCCTACGAGCAGTACTTC. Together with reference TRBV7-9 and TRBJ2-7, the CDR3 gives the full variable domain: DTGVSQNPRHKITKRGQNVTFRCDPISEHNRLYWYRQTLGQGPEFLTYFQNEAQLEKSRLLSDRFSAERPKGSFSTLEIQRTEQGDSAMYLCASSPPGGGWSSYEQYFGPGTRLTVT.

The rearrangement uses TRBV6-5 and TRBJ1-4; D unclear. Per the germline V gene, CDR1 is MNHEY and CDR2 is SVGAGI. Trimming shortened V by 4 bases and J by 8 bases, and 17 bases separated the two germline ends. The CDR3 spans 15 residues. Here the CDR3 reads CASSSVGPLPEKLFF. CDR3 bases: TGTGCCAGCAGTTCAGTAGGGCCTCTTCCCGAAAAACTGTTTTTT.

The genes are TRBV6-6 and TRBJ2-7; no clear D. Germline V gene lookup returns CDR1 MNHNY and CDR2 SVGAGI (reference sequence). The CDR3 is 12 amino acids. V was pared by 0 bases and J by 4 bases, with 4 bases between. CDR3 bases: TGTGCCAGCAGTTACTCATTATACGAGCAGTACTTC. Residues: CASSYSLYEQYF.

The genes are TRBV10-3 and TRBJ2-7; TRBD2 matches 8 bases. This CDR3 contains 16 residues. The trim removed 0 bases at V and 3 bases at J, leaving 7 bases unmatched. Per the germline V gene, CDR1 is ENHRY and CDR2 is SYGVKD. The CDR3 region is CAISESAGTSNYEQYF. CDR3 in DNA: TGTGCCATCAGTGAGTCGGCGGGGACTAGTAACTACGAGCAGTACTTC.

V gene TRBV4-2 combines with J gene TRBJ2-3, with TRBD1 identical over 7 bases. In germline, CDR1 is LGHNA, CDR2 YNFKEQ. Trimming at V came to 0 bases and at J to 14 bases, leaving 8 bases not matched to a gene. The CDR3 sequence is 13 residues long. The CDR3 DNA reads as TGTGCCAGCAGCCAAGATTCGGACAGGTGGCGGTATTTT. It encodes CASSQDSDRWRYF.

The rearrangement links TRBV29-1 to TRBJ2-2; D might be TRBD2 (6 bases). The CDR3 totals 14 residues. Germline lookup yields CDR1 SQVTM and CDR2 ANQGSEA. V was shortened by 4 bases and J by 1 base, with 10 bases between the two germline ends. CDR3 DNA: TGCAGCGTTGTTGGGGAGGTGAACACCGGGGAGCTGTTTTTT. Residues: CSVVGEVNTGELFF.

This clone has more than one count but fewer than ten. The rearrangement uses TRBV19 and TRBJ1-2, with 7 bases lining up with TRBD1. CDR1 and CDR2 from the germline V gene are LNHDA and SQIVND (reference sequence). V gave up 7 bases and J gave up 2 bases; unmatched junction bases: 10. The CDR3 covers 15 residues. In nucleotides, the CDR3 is TGTGCCAGTAAAAATGGCGGCAGGGGGAACTATGGCTACACCTTC. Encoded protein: CASKNGGRGNYGYTF.

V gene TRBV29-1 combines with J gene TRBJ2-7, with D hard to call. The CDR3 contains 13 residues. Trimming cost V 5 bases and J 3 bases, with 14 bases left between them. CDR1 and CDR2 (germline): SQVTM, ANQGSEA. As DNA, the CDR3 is TGCAGCGTTTCGGCCAGCCATATCTACGAGCAGTACTTC. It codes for CSVSASHIYEQYF.

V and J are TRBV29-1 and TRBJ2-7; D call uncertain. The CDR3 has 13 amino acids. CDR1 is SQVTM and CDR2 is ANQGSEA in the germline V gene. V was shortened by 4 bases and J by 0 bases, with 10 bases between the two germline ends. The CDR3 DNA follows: TGCAGCGTTGGTGCCATTGCCTCCTACGAGCAGTACTTC. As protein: CSVGAIASYEQYF.

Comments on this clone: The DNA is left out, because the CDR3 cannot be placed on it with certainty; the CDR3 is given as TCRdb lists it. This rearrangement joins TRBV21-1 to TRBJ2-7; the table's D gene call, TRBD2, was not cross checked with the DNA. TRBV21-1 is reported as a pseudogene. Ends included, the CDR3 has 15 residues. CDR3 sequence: CASSKWGEGAYEQYF.